This TCR beta chain was observed in a study of T cells after posttransplantation cyclophosphamide. On this clone itself: Its target is not known.

This table comes from immunoSEQ multiplex PCR, and its TCRdb copy is limited to in-frame clones, with some not included. The table includes around 47,000 clones, roughly 94% detected once. Overall study results and limits: Tissue-infiltrating T cells from skin or gut overlapped little with blood T cells. Later blood repertoires were often dominated by clones from the donor CD8+ memory compartment.

Germline V CDR1 and CDR2: WSHSY, SAAADI. Trimming removed 3 bases at V and 4 bases at J, with 21 bases between. The CDR3 is 17 residues long. The related graft donor's blood sample was taken on the day of bone marrow donation. Sequencing input: PBMCs. The V gene is TRBV10-2, the J gene TRBJ1-2; D may be TRBD1 (6 bases). This receptor was identified in a woman in her twenties or thirties in good health and a related stem cell transplant donor. The CDR3 region has the DNA TGCGCCAGCAGTGATACGGGGCGGGGGGGGCCCTTCTATGGCTACACCTTC. Protein: CASSDTGRGGPFYGYTF.